The 4 T cell receptor beta chains reported below all come from one sample, sequenced in a study of human T cells and chemical hapten exposure. TCRdb re-called the RACE reads through MiXCR, storing one row per CDR3 protein. The sample records 300,000 to 450,000 distinct CDR3 sequences, about 4.4% being singletons. The sample's time point: patch test 1, 2 weeks after DPC sensitization. Indicated treatment: therapeutic diphenylcyclopropenone sensitization with weekly scalp DPC. This specimen was whole blood, taken in connection with sensitization to the hapten diphenylcyclopropenone (DPC). All receptors come from a woman in her fifties or sixties with alopecia areata. Some clones in this sample may be carry-over from other donors' samples.

This clonotype showed up many times. The chain links TRBV19 to TRBJ2-1, with 7 bases that match TRBD2. Germline V gives CDR1 LNHDA, CDR2 SQIVND (reference sequence). CDR3 length: 15 amino acids. The J segment lost 6 bases and the V segment lost 1 base, leaving 6 bases of the junction unmatched. CDR3: CASSIAGSGINEQFF. The CDR3 DNA sequence: TGTGCCAGTAGTATAGCCGGGAGCGGGATCAATGAGCAGTTCTTC.

In its sample, this clonotype was seen a few times. The V and J genes are TRBV28 and TRBJ1-2; unclear D gene. CDR1 MDHEN and CDR2 SYDVKM come from the germline V gene. CDR3 length: 12 amino acids. The V and J ends lost 7 bases and 8 bases respectively, with 14 bases between them. Written as DNA, the CDR3 is TGTGCCAGCATTGAAGGGATCGACGGCTACACCTTC. Its translation: CASIEGIDGYTF.

V is TRBV5-1 and J is TRBJ1-1; no clear D gene. Germline loops: CDR1 SGHRS, CDR2 YFSETQ. CDR3 length: 14 amino acids. The V gene lost 4 bases and the J gene lost 7 bases, with 17 bases spanning the gap. CDR3 residues: CASSLSGSLFEAFF. In nucleotides, the CDR3 is TGCGCCAGCAGCCTTAGTGGCAGTTTGTTTGAAGCTTTCTTT.

In this sample, this clonotype turned up many times. The chain employs TRBV3-1 and TRBJ2-2; D remains unclear. V shed 3 bases and J shed 0 bases, with 8 bases lying between them. The CDR3 is 15 residues long. Germline V lookup: CDR1 LGHDT, CDR2 YNNKEL (reference sequence). Here the CDR3 reads CASSQGIPNTGELFF. In nucleotides, the CDR3 is TGTGCCAGCAGCCAGGGCATCCCGAACACCGGGGAGCTGTTTTTT.